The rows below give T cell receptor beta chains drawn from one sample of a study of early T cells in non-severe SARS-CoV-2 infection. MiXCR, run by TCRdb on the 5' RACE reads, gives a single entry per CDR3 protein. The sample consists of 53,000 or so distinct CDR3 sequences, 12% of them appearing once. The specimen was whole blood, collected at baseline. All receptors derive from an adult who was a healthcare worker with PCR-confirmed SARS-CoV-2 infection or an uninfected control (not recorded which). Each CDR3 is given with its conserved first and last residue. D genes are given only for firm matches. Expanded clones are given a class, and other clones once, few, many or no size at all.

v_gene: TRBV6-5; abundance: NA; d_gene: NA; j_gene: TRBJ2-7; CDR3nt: TGTGCCAGCAGTTACTCGACTCCGCTAGCAGATCCCTACGAGCAGTACTTC; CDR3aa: CASSYSTPLADPYEQYF
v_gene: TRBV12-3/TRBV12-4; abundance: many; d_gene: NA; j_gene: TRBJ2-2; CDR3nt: TGTGCCAGCAGTCTCTCCCGGCAGGTGGCCGGGGAGCTGTTTTTT; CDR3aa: CASSLSRQVAGELFF
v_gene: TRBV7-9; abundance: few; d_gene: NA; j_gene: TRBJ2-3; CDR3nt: TGTGCCAGCAGCTCTTACAGGGACACAGATACGCAGTATTTT; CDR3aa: CASSSYRDTDTQYF
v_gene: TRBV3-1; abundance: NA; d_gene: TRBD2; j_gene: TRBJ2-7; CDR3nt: TGTGCCAGCAGCCAATCCGGACTAGCGGGGTTCTACGAGCAGTACTTC; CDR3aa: CASSQSGLAGFYEQYF
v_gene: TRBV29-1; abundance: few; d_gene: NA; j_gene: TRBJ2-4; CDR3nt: TGCAGCGTCGGACGAACAGGATTAAACATTCAGTACTTC; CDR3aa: CSVGRTGLNIQYF
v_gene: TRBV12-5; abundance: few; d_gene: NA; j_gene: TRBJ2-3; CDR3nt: TGTGCTAGTGGTTTCTCGCCTGACGGGGTCGTAAGCACAGATACGCAGTATTTT; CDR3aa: CASGFSPDGVVSTDTQYF
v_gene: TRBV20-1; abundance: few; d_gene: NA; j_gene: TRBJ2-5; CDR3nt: TGCAGTGGCCCGAGCCCCGGAGGAGAGACCCAGTACTTC; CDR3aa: CSGPSPGGETQYF
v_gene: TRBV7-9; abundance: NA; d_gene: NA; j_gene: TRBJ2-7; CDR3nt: TGTGCCAGCAGCAGCCGGGACTCCGATCGGCAGTACTTC; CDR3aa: CASSSRDSDRQYF
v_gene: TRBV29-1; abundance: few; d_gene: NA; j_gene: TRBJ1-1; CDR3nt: TGCAGCGTTGTGGCCGGGGTCACTGAAGCTTTCTTT; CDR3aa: CSVVAGVTEAFF
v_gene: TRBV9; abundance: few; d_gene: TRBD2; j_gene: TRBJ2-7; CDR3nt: TGTGCCAGCAGCACTGGGACTAGCGGATACGAGCAGTACTTC; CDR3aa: CASSTGTSGYEQYF
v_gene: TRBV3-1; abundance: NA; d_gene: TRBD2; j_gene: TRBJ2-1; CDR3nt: TGTGCCAAGGGACTAGCGGGAGCACGGGACAATGAGCAGTTCTTC; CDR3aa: CAKGLAGARDNEQFF
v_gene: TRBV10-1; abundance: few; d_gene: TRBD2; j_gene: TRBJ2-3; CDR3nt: TGCGCCAGCAGTGCCCTAGCGGGAGGGCCGGATACGCAGTATTTT; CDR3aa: CASSALAGGPDTQYF
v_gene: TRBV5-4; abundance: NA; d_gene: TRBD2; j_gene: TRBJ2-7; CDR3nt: TGTGCCAGCAGCTTGTTCCAGCGGGAGACAAACGAGCAGTACTTC; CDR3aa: CASSLFQRETNEQYF
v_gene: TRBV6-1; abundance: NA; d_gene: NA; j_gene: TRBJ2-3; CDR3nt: TGTGCCAGCAGCGGAAGTGGGGGACATACAGATACGCAGTATTTT; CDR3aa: CASSGSGGHTDTQYF
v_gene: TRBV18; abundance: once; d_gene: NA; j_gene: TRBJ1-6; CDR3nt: TGTGCCAGCTCTGAGGAGTGGAATAATTCACCCCTCCACTTT; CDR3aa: CASSEEWNNSPLHF
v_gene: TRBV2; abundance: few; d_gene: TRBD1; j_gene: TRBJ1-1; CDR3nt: TGTGCCAGCGGGGGAAGAGGGGGCGCGAGGACTGAAGCTTTCTTT; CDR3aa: CASGGRGGARTEAFF
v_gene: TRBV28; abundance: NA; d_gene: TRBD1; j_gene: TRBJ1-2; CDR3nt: TGTGCCAGCAGGACAGGGGGCAACTATGGCTACACCTTC; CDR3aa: CASRTGGNYGYTF
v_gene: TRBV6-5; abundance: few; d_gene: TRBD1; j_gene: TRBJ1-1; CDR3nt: TGTGCCAGCAGTCCTTTAGGGACAGGGGTTGGAGCTTTCTTT; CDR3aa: CASSPLGTGVGAFF
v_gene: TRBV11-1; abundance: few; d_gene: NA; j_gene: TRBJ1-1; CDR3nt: TGTGCCAGCAGCTTGGGACACATGAACACTGAAGCTTTCTTT; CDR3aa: CASSLGHMNTEAFF
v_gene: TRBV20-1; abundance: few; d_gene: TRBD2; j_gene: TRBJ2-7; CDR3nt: TGCAGTGCTAGAGAACTAGCGGGAGTGGGTGGGTACGAGCAGTACTTC; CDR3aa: CSARELAGVGGYEQYF
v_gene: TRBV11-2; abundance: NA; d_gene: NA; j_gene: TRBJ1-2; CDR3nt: TGTGCCAGCAGCCGGACAGCTTCCTATGGCTACACCTTC; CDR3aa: CASSRTASYGYTF
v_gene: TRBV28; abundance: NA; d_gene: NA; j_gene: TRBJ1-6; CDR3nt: TGTGCCAGCACTCTGGGACGGGTAAATTCACCCCTCCACTTT; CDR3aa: CASTLGRVNSPLHF
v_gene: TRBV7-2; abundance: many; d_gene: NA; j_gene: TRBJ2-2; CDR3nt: TGTGCCAGCAGCTTGGTCCGCGCCAGACTGACCACCGGGGAGCTGTTTTTT; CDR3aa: CASSLVRARLTTGELFF
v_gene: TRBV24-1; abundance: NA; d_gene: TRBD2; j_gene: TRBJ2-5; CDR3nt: TGTGCCACCAGTGAATCTCTCGGCGGGGGGTCTTTCCAAGAGACCCAGTACTTC; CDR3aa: CATSESLGGGSFQETQYF
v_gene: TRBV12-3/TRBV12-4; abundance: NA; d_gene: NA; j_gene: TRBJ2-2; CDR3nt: TGTGCCAGCAGCCGGACAGAGGCAGACGGGGAGCTGTTTTTT; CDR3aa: CASSRTEADGELFF
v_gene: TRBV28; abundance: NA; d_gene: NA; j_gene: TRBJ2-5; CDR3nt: TGTGCCAGCAGTCCAACTGACAAGACCCAGTACTTC; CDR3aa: CASSPTDKTQYF
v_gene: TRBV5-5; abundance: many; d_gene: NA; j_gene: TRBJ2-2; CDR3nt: TGTGCCAGCAGCGGGGGCAGTATGCTGACGAACACCGGGGAGCTGTTTTTT; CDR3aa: CASSGGSMLTNTGELFF
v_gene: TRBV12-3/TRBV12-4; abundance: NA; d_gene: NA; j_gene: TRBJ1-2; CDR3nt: TGTGCCAGCAGTTTACTTCAGGGAGGCTATGGCTACACCTTC; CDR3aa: CASSLLQGGYGYTF
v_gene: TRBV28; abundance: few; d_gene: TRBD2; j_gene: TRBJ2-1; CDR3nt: TGTGCCAGCAGTGGGGTATTGGCGGGAGGGTACAATGAGCAGTTCTTC; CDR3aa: CASSGVLAGGYNEQFF
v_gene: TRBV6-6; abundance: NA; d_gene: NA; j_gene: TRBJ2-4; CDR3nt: TGTGCCAGCAGCCGCCAAGACATTCAGTACTTC; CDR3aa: CASSRQDIQYF
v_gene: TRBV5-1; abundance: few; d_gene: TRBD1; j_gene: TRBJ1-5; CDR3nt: TGCGCCAGCAGCCGGACAGGGGGCGGCAATCAGCCCCAGCATTTT; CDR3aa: CASSRTGGGNQPQHF
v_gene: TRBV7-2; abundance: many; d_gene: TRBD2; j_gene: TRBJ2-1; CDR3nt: TGTGCCAGCAGTCAGGGACTAGCGGGATCGAGCAATGAGCAGTTCTTC; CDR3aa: CASSQGLAGSSNEQFF
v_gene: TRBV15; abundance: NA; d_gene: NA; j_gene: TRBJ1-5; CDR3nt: TGTGCCACCAGCAGAGGGTTCCGGCCCCAGCATTTT; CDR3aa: CATSRGFRPQHF
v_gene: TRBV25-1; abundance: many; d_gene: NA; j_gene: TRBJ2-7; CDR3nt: TGTGCCAGCAGTCCTGTAGGCTACTCCTACGAGCAGTACTTC; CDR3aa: CASSPVGYSYEQYF
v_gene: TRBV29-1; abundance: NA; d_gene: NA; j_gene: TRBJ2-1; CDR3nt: TGCAGCGTACGAGACAATGAGCAGTTCTTC; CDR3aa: CSVRDNEQFF
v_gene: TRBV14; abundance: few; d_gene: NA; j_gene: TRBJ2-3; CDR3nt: TGTGCCAGCAGCCACCTATCTTCAGATACGCAGTATTTT; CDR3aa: CASSHLSSDTQYF
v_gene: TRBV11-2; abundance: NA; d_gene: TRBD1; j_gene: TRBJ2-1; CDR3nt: TGTGCCAGCAGATATAAAGCCGGGACAGCAAACAACAATGAGCAGTTCTTC; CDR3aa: CASRYKAGTANNNEQFF
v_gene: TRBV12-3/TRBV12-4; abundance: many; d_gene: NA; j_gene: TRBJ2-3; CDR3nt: TGTGCCAGCAGTCCTAGTACGAGAGGGACCGATACGCAGTATTTT; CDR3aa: CASSPSTRGTDTQYF
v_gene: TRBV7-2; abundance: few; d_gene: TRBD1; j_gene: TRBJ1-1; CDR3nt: TGTGCCAGCAGCCGACCGGGACAGTACACTGAAGCTTTCTTT; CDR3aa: CASSRPGQYTEAFF
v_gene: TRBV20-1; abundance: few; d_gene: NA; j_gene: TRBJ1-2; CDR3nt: TGCAGTGCTAGGGTGGCGGATCTCAACTATGGCTACACCTTC; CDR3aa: CSARVADLNYGYTF
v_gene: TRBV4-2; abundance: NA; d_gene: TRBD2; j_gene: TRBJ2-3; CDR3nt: TGTGCCAGCAGCCAAGAAGCCCCCGGGACTAGCGGGAGAGTAAGCACAGATACGCAGTATTTT; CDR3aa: CASSQEAPGTSGRVSTDTQYF
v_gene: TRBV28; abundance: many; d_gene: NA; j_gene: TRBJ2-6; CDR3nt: TGTGCCAGCAGTTCCCCATCCCCTACCCTCTCTGGGGCCAACGTCCTGACTTTC; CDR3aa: CASSSPSPTLSGANVLTF
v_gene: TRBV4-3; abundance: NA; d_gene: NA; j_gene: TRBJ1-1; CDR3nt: TGCGCCAGCAGCCATGGAGGACGGTTAACTGAAGCTTTCTTT; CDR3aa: CASSHGGRLTEAFF
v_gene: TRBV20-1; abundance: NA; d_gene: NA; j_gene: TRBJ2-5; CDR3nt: TGCAGTGCTAGACTCCCAACAGGGAGAGAGACCCAGTACTTC; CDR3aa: CSARLPTGRETQYF
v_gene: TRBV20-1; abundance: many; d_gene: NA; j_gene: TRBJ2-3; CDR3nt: TGCAGTGCTCCTGGGGGCGGGTCCACAGATACGCAGTATTTT; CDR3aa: CSAPGGGSTDTQYF
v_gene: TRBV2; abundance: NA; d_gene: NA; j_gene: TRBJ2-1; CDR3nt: TGTGCCAGCATCCAGAGTAGGTCCTACAATGAGCAGTTCTTC; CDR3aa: CASIQSRSYNEQFF
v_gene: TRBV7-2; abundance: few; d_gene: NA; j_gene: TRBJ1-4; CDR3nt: TGTGCCAGCAGCTTAACTAGGGAAAAACTGTTTTTT; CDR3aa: CASSLTREKLFF
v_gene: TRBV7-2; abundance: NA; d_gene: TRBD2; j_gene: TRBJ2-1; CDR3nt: TGTGCCAGCAGCTTCTCTTGGATAGCGGGAGCGGCGGGTGAGCAGTTCTTC; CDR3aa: CASSFSWIAGAAGEQFF
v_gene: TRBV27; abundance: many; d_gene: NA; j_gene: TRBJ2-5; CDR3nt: TGTGCCAGCAGTTCCGTCGGTTCTCAAGAGACCCAGTACTTC; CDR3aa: CASSSVGSQETQYF
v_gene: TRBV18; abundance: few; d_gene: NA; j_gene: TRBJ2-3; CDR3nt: TGTGCCAGCTCACCACCGGGGAGAGGGGGCACAGATACGCAGTATTTT; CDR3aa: CASSPPGRGGTDTQYF
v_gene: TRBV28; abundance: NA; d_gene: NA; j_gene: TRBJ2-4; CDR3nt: TGTGCCAGCGAGGTTCAGGGGCTCCCCAAAAACATTCAGTACTTC; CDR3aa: CASEVQGLPKNIQYF
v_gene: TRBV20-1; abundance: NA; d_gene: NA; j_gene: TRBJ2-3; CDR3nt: TGCAGTGCTCCGAACAGAATTAATCAGGGAGCAGATACGCAGTATTTT; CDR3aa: CSAPNRINQGADTQYF
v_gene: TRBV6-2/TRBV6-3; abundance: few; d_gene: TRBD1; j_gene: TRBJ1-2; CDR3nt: TGTGCCAGCAGTTCATCCCCCGGACAGGGCCATGGCTACACCTTC; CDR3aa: CASSSSPGQGHGYTF
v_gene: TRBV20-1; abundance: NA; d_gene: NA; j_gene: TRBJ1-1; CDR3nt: TGCAGTGCTATCGGGGCTACACGGGGGCCGGGGGCTGAAGCTTTCTTT; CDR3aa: CSAIGATRGPGAEAFF
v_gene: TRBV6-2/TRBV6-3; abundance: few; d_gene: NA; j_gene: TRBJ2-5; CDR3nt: TGTGCCAGCAGTCTTCGCAGGACACAACAAGAGACCCAGTACTTC; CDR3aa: CASSLRRTQQETQYF
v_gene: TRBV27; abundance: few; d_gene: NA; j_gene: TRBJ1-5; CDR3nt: TGTGCCAGCAGTTTACTGGGGGCAGGTCAGCCCCAGCATTTT; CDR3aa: CASSLLGAGQPQHF
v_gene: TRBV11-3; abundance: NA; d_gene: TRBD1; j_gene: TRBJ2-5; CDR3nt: TGTGCCAGCAGTTCGGGACAGCCACAAGAGACCCAGTACTTC; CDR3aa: CASSSGQPQETQYF